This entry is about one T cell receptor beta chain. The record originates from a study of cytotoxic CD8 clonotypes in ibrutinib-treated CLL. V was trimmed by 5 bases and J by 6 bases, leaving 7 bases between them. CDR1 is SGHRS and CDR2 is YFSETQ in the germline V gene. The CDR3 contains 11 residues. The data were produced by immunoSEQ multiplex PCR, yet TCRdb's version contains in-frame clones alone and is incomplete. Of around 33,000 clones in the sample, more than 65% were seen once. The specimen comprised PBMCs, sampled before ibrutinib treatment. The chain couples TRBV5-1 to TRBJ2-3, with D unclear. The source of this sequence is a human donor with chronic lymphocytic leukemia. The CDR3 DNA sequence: TGCGCCAGCAGACTCGACGATACGCAGTATTTT. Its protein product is CASRLDDTQYF.